This TCR beta chain was sequenced in a study of neoadjuvant nivolumab and ipilimumab in lung cancer. The CDR3 totals 16 residues. From germline, CDR1 is SGHRS and CDR2 YFSETQ. J gave up 4 bases and V 4 bases, and 8 bases lay outside the gene matches. This table comes from immunoSEQ multiplex PCR, and its TCRdb copy is limited to in-frame clones, with some not included. The sample has about 29,000 clones, approximately 83% seen once. The source of this sequence is an adult with non-small cell lung cancer. The V call is TRBV5-1, the J call TRBJ2-3, with TRBD1 matching 11 bases. This specimen was tumor tissue, taken after neoadjuvant nivolumab, alone or with ipilimumab, at or shortly before surgery. CDR3 residues: CASSDRTGGSADTQYF. The CDR3 nucleotides are TGCGCCAGCAGCGATCGGACAGGGGGCTCTGCAGATACGCAGTATTTT.